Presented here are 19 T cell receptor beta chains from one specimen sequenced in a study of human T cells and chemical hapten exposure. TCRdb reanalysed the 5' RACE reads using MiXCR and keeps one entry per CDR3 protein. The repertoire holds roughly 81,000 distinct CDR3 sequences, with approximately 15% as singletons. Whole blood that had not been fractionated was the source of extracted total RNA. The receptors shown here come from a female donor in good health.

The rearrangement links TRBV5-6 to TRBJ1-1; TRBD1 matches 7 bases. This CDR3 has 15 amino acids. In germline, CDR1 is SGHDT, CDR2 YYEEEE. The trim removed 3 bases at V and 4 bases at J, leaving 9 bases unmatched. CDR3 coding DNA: TGTGCCAGCAGCTCGTTAACTACAGGGGCCACTGAAGCTTTCTTT. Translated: CASSSLTTGATEAFF.

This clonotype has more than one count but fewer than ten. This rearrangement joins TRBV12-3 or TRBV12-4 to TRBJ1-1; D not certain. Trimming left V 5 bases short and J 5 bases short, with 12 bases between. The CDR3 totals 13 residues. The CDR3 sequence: CASSPPSYTEAFF. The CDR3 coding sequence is TGTGCCAGCAGTCCACCCTCGTATACTGAAGCTTTCTTT.

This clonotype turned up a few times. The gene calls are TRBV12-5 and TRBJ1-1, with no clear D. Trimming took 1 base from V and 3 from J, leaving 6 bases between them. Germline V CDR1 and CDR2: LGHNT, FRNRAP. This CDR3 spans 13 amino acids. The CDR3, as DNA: TGTGCTAGTGGTTTGGCCGTGGACACTGAAGCTTTCTTT. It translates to CASGLAVDTEAFF.

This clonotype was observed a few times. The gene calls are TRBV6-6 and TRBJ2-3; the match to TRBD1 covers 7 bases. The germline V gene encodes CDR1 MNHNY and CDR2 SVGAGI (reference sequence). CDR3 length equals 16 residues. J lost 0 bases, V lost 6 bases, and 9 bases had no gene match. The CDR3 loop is CASRPDRVLSTDTQYF. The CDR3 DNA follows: TGTGCCAGCAGGCCCGACAGGGTCCTTAGCACAGATACGCAGTATTTT.

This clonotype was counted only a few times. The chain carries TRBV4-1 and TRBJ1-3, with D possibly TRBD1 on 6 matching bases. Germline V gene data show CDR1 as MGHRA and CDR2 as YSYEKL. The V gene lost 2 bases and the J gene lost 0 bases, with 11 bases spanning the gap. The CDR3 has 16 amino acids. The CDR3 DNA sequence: TGCGCCAGCAGCCAATTACAGGGTCGCTCTGGAAACACCATATATTTT. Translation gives CASSQLQGRSGNTIYF.

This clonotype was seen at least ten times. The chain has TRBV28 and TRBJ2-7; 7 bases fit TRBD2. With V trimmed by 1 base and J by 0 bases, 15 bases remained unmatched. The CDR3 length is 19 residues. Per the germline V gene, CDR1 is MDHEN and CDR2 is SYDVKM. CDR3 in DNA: TGTGCCAGCAGTTTATTAGGGTTGGGGGGGGAAACGAGCTCCTACGAGCAGTACTTC. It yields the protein CASSLLGLGGETSSYEQYF.

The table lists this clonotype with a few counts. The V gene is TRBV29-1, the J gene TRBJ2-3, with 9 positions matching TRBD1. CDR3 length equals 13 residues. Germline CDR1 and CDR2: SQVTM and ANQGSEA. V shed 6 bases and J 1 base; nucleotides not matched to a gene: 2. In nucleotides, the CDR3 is TGCAGCGTCTGGACAGGGGGCACAGATACGCAGTATTTT. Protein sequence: CSVWTGGTDTQYF.

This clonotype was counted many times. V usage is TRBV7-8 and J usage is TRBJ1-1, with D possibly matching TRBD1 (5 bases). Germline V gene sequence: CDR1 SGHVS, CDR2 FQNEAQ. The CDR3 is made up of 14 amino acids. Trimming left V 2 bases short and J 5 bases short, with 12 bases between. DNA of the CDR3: TGTGCCAGCAGCTTAACGGGGAAGGGGACTGAAGCTTTCTTT. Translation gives CASSLTGKGTEAFF.

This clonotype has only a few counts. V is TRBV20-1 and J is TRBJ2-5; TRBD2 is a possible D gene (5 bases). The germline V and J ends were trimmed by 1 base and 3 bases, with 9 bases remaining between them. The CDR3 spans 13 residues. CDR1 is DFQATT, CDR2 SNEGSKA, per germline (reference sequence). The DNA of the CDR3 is TGCAGTGCTAGAGCTACTAGTAAAGAGACCCAGTACTTC. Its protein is CSARATSKETQYF.

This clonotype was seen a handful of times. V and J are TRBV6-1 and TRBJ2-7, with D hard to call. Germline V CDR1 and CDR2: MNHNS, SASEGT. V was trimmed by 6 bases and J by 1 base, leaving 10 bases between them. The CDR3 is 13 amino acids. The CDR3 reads CASRWGISYEQYF. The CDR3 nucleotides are TGTGCCAGCAGGTGGGGAATATCCTACGAGCAGTACTTC.

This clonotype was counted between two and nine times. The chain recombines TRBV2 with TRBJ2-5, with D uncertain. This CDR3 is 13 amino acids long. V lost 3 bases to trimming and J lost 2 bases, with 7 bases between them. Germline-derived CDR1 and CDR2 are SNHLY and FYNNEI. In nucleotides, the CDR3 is TGTGCCAGCAGTGACCGATTACAAGAGACCCAGTACTTC. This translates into CASSDRLQETQYF.

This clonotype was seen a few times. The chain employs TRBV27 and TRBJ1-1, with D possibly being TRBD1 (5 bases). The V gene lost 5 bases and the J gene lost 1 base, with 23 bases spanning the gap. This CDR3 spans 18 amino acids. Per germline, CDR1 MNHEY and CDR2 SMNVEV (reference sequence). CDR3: CASSAQRGALRRNTEAFF. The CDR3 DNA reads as TGTGCCAGCAGTGCCCAAAGAGGGGCATTGCGAAGGAACACTGAAGCTTTCTTT.

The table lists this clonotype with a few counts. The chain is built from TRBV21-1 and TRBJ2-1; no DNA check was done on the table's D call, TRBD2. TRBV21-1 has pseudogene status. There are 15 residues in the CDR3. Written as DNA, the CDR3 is TGTGCCAGCAGCAAATCGGGACTAGCCTACAATGAGCAGTTCTTC. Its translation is CASSKSGLAYNEQFF.

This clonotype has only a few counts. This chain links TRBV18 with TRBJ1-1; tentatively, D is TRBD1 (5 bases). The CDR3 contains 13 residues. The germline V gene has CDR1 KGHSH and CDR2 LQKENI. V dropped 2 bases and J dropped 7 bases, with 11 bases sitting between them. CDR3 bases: TGTGCCAGCTCACCATGGAGGGGCAGTGAAGCTTTCTTT. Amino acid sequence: CASSPWRGSEAFF.

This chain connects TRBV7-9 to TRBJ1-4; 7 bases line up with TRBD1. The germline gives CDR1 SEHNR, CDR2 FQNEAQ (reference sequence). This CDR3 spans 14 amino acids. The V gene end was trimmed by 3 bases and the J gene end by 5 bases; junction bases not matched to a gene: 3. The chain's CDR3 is CASSFAGGNEKLFF. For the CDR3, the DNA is TGTGCCAGCAGCTTTGCAGGGGGGAATGAAAAACTGTTTTTT.

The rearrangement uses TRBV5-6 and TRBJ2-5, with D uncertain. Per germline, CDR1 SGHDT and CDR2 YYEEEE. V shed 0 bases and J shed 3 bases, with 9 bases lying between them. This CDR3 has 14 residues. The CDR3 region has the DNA TGTGCCAGCAGCTTGGAGTGGTGGGAAGAGACCCAGTACTTC. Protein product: CASSLEWWEETQYF.

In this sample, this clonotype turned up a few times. CDR3 sequence: CASSLKQRVAKNIQYF. The DNA for the CDR3 is TGTGCCAGCAGCTTGAAGCAAAGGGTAGCCAAAAACATTCAGTACTTC. The gene calls are TRBV5-8 and TRBJ2-4; D gene ambiguous. Germline CDR1 reads SGHTS; CDR2 reads YDEGEE. V lost 1 base to trimming and J lost 0 bases, with 11 bases between them. The CDR3 totals 16 residues. The variable domain in full, with the rest retrieved from reference TRBV5-8 and TRBJ2-4, is EAGVTQSPTHLIKTRGQQATLRCSPISGHTSVYWYQQALGLGLQFLLWYDEGEERNRGNFPPRFSGRQFPNYSSELNVNALELEDSALYLCASSLKQRVAKNIQYFGAGTRLSVL.

CDR3 amino acids: CAIASQNSPLHF. CDR3 in DNA: TGTGCCATCGCGTCCCAGAATTCACCCCTCCACTTT. The rearrangement joins TRBV10-3 to TRBJ1-6; D unresolved. CDR1 ENHRY and CDR2 SYGVKD come from the germline V gene. This CDR3 region has 12 residues. V was cut by 8 bases and J by 7 bases, with 9 bases left in between.

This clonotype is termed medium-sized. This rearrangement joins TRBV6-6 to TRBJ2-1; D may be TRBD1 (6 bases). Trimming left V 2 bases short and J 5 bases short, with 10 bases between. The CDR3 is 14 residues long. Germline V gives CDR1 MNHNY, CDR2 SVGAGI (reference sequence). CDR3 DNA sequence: TGTGCCAGCAGTTACGGGACAAGTAACAATGAGCAGTTCTTC. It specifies CASSYGTSNNEQFF.